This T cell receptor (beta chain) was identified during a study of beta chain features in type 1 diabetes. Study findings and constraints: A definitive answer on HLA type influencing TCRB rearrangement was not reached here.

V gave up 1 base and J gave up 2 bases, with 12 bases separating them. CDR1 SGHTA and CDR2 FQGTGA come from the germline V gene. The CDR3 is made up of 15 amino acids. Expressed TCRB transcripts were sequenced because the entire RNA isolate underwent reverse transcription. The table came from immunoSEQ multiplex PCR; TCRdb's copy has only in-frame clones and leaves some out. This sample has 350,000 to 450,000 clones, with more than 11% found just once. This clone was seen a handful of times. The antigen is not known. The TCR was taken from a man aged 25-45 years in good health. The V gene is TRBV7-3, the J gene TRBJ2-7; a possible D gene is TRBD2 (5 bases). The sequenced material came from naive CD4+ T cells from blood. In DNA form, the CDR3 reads TGTGCCAGCAGCTTAAGGCCAGAAGCGGCCTACGAGCAGTACGTC. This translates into CASSLRPEAAYEQYV.